One and the same sample provided the 9 T cell receptor beta chains below, sequenced in a study of CD8+CD57+ T cells in acquired aplastic anemia. Genomic DNA, serving as template, underwent TCR beta VDJ and CDR3 profiling. TCRdb independently ran MiXCR on the reads; one entry per CDR3 protein. Of 150,000 to 200,000 distinct CDR3 sequences in the sample, less than 60% were seen once. The authors sequenced patients whose flow cytometry had shown CD8+CD57+ cell expansion. Specimen: sorted CD4+, CD8+, or CD8+CD57+ T cells (not recorded which) from PBMCs. The receptors shown here come from a human donor with aplastic anemia.

V usage is TRBV10-3 and J usage is TRBJ2-3; no clear D gene. Trimming left V 0 bases short and J 6 bases short, with 4 bases between. This CDR3 spans 12 amino acids. The germline CDR1 and CDR2 sequences are ENHRY and SYGVKD. The CDR3 region has the DNA TGTGCCATCAGTGAGTCAGGCGATACGCAGTATTTT. Its protein is CAISESGDTQYF.

The chain has TRBV10-3 and TRBJ1-6; D gene unclear. V lost 5 bases and J lost 7, with 15 bases in between. CDR3 length: 15 residues. CDR1 is ENHRY, CDR2 SYGVKD, per germline. CDR3 sequence: CAISLLGLSNSPLHF. The DNA for the CDR3 is TGTGCCATCAGTTTGCTAGGACTTTCCAATTCACCCCTCCACTTT.

Points on this clonotype: This may stem from a read error, because a much larger clone lies one nucleotide away. The J gene is TRBJ2-4, the V gene TRBV19; D possibly corresponds to TRBD1 (6 bases). CDR1 and CDR2 (germline): LNHDA, SQIVND (reference sequence). The CDR3 consists of 19 residues. CDR3 amino acids: CASSSLWDTNKGAKNLQYF. CDR3 in DNA: TGTGCCAGTAGTTCCCTCTGGGACACCAATAAGGGAGCCAAAAACCTTCAGTACTTC.

Points on this clonotype: This may stem from a read error, because a much larger clone lies one nucleotide away. The chain carries TRBV19 and TRBJ2-3, with a possible D match to TRBD1 (6 bases). The J call may be incorrect, as the DNA end agrees better with TRBJ1-5. This CDR3 contains 14 residues. Germline V lookup: CDR1 LNHDA, CDR2 SQIVND (reference sequence). The DNA for the CDR3 is TGTGCCAGTAGTATAGCGGGGGGCACAGATACGCAGCATTTT. Translated, it gives CASSIAGGTDTQHF.

This clonotype was picked up one time. The genes are TRBV15 and TRBJ2-7, with D possibly matching TRBD1 (6 bases). Germline V gene sequence: CDR1 LNHNV, CDR2 YYDKDF (reference sequence). V shed 3 bases and J shed 0 bases, with 12 bases lying between them. This CDR3 comprises 15 residues. The CDR3 bases are TGTGCCACCAGCAGCCTCGGACAGCCCTCCTACGAGCAGTACTTC. Protein sequence: CATSSLGQPSYEQYF. Drawing the rest from reference TRBV15 and TRBJ2-7, the complete variable domain is DAMVIQNPRYQVTQFGKPVTLSCSQTLNHNVMYWYQQKSSQAPKLLFHYYDKDFNNEADTPDNFQSRRPNTSFCFLDIRSPGLGDTAMYLCATSSLGQPSYEQYFGPGTRLTVT.

A few counts support this clonotype. The chain has TRBV18 and TRBJ2-1, with unresolved D. The CDR3 extends over 11 amino acids. CDR1 and CDR2 (germline): KGHSH, LQKENI. V was clipped by 6 bases and J by 6 bases, with 6 bases between them. The CDR3 here is CASSGPNEQFF. CDR3 sequence (DNA): TGTGCCAGCTCCGGGCCCAATGAGCAGTTCTTC.

This clonotype was counted many times. V gene TRBV9 combines with J gene TRBJ2-1, with 13 positions matching TRBD2. Germline V gene lookup returns CDR1 SGDLS and CDR2 YYNGEE. Trimming took 0 bases from V and 5 from J; bases not matched to a gene: 2. The CDR3 totals 16 residues. Here the CDR3 reads CASSVGTSGGDNEQFF. The CDR3 coding sequence is TGTGCCAGCAGCGTAGGAACTAGCGGGGGGGACAATGAGCAGTTCTTC.

Many counts were recorded for this clonotype. The rearrangement joins TRBV7-3 to TRBJ2-5, with TRBD1 matching 11 bases. The CDR3 has 16 residues. Germline CDR1 SGHTA, CDR2 FQGTGA. Germline trimming cut 1 base from V and 5 bases from J; bases unmatched to any gene: 6. CDR3 in DNA: TGTGCCAGCAGCTTAATGGGACAGGGGGGAGTGGAGACCCAGTACTTC. Translation gives CASSLMGQGGVETQYF.

The chain joins TRBV29-1 to TRBJ2-5; no clear D gene. CDR1 SQVTM and CDR2 ANQGSEA come from the germline V gene. V lost 3 bases and J lost 1, with 6 bases in between. The length of the CDR3 is 12 residues. CDR3 protein: CSVDRPQETQYF. The DNA of the CDR3 is TGCAGCGTTGACCGGCCCCAAGAGACCCAGTACTTC.